This T cell receptor beta chain was recovered during a study of regulatory T cells in long-lasting Graves disease. Described time point: newly diagnosed GD, antithyroid drugs for less than 3 months. RNA extracted from PBMCs served as the sequencing template. The CDR3 runs to 15 residues. Germline assignment: CDR1 SGDLS and CDR2 YYNGEE. Trimming pared 0 bases from V and 3 bases from J, leaving 13 bases between. TCR beta libraries were built with iRepertoire HTBI primers and Arm-PCR of CDR3 regions. MiXCR, applied by TCRdb to the multiplex PCR reads, yields one record per CDR3 protein. The sample lists around 420,000 distinct CDR3 sequences; around 16% were seen once. This same sample was also part of a study on T cells in Graves' hyperthyroidism and ophthalmopathy. That report notes: These patients, aged 18 to 65, had recently diagnosed hyperthyroidism lasting under 2 months.

The sequence derives from a woman in her 40s with Graves disease. The V call is TRBV9, the J call TRBJ2-7; maybe TRBD2 (6 bases). The sequencing here drew on peripheral blood mononuclear cells (PBMCs), taken at new diagnosis, from a patient treated with antithyroid drugs. The DNA of the CDR3 is TGTGCCAGCAGCGTAGGTAGCGGATGGGACTACGAGCAGTACTTC. This sequence encodes CASSVGSGWDYEQYF. The variable domain in full, completed from reference TRBV9 and TRBJ2-7, reads DSGVTQTPKHLITATGQRVTLRCSPRSGDLSVYWYQQSLDQGLQFLIQYYNGEERAKGNILERFSAQQFPDLHSELNLSSLELGDSALYFCASSVGSGWDYEQYFGPGTRLTVT.